This T cell receptor beta chain is drawn from a study of T cell clonotyping in hematopoietic cell transplantation. General observations from the study: Few recipient clonotypes overlapped donors; over 95% were de novo at given depth.

This sample's time point: recipient sample about 28 days before transplant, after cytoreduction. Comments on this clone: What it binds is unknown.

Using immunoSEQ multiplex PCR, the repertoire was profiled, and TCRdb retains in-frame clones only, with some absent. The table records around 21,000 clones, roughly 77% of them present only once. With 5 bases clipped from V and 0 bases from J, the junction kept 7 bases outside the gene matches. This CDR3 contains 17 residues. Germline values: CDR1 SGHDN, CDR2 FVKESK. The clonotype comes from a man aged 55 to 70 with acute myeloid leukemia. Some clones in this sample may be carry-over from other donors' samples. This specimen was peripheral blood mononuclear cells, taken before stem cell transplant. This chain links TRBV14 with TRBJ2-5; 12 nucleotides align to TRBD2. The CDR3 bases are TGTGCCAGCAGCATCAGGACTAGCGGGGCTTACCAAGAGACCCAGTACTTC. Protein sequence: CASSIRTSGAYQETQYF.